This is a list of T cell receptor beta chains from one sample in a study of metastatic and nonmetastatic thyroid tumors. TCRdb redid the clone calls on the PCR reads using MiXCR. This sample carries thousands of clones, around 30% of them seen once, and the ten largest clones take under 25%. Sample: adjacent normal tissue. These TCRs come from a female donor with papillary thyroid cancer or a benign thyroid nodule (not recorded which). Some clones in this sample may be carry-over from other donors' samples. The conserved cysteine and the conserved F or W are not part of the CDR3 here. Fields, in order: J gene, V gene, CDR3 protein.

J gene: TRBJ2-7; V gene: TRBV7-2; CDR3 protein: ASSSQLAGDYEQY
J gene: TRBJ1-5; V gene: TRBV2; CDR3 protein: ASSEGRVGGQPQH
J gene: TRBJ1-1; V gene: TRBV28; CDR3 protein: ASRPSQGGTEAF
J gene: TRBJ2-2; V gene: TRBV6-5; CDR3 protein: ASSYRKNTGELF
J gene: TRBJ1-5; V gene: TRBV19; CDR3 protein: ASSTQGVAGQPQH
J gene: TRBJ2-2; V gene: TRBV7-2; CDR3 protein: ASSLSGGAPGELF
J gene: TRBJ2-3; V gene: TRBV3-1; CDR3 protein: ASSPVGLADTQY
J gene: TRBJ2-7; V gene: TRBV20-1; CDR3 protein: SARITGSTGQY
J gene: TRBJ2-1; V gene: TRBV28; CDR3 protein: ASSIGTSSYNEQF
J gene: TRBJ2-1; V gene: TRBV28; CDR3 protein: ASTTIAGASNEQF
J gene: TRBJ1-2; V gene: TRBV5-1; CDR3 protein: ASSRTDANYGYT